The 25 T cell receptor beta chains reported below all come from one sample, sequenced in a study of T cell responses to AZD1222 COVID-19 vaccine (dated by TCRdb to the early 2020s). Library method: the immunoSEQ multiplex PCR assay. Imported from immuneACCESS, the table was reduced by TCRdb to in-frame sequences with V and J called. These copies leave out some clones; in studies compared against another copy, an unresolved V gene accounts for under half, and the cause of the remainder is not known. The sample table lists about 140,000 clones, approximately 92% of them with a count of one. Roughly 5% of the sample lies in the top ten. This specimen's time point label, interpreted: baseline before first vaccination. The specimen was peripheral blood, collected on day 0 of AZD1222 vaccination. Receptors were obtained from an adult in good health.

The chain is built from TRBV4-2 and TRBJ1-2, with D possibly matching TRBD1 (5 bases). This CDR3 contains 15 residues. Per germline, CDR1 LGHNA and CDR2 YNFKEQ. V lost 0 bases and J 4 bases, leaving 12 bases between the germline ends. The CDR3 bases are TGTGCCAGCAGCCAAGAAGGAGGACAAAGCTATGGCTACACCTTC. It is translated as CASSQEGGQSYGYTF.

On this clone itself: The junction departs from germline at one end; a sequencing error may be responsible. V gene TRBV5-1 combines with J gene TRBJ2-2, with D hard to call. The CDR3 is 16 residues long. The germline CDR1 and CDR2 sequences are SGHRS and YFSETQ. CDR3 DNA: TGCGCCAGCACCTTGGCGGACGGGTCGAACACCGGGGAGCTGTTTTTT. This encodes CASTLADGSNTGELFF.

The genes are TRBV3-1 (or the pseudogene TRBV3-2) and TRBJ1-6; D unresolved. The germline V gene encodes CDR1 LGHDT and CDR2 YNNKEL (reference sequence). The CDR3 is made up of 14 amino acids. The V gene lost 4 bases and the J gene lost 5 bases, with 9 bases spanning the gap. In DNA form, the CDR3 reads TGTGCCAGCAGCCCTTCTTTGGATAATTCACCCCTCCACTTT. Its translation is CASSPSLDNSPLHF.

The chain links TRBV3-1 (or the pseudogene TRBV3-2) to TRBJ2-5; perhaps TRBD1 as D (5 bases). Looked up from germline, CDR1 is LGHDT and CDR2 is YNNKEL (reference sequence). V gave up 2 bases and J gave up 5 bases, with 15 bases separating them. The CDR3 is made up of 15 amino acids. DNA for the CDR3: TGTGCCAGCAGCCAATATGGGGTCCAGGGTGAGACCCAGTACTTC. This codes for CASSQYGVQGETQYF.

V and J are TRBV18 and TRBJ1-6, with unresolved D. The germline gives CDR1 KGHSH, CDR2 LQKENI. V gave up 6 bases and J gave up 7 bases, with 10 bases separating them. This CDR3 is 13 amino acids long. The CDR3 region is CASSGDQNSPLHF. Here the CDR3 DNA reads TGTGCCAGCTCTGGGGATCAGAATTCACCCCTCCACTTT. Looking up the rest from reference TRBV18 and TRBJ1-6 gives the full variable domain: NAGVMQNPRHLVRRRGQEARLRCSPMKGHSHVYWYRQLPEEGLKFMVYLQKENIIDESGMPKERFSAEFPKEGPSILRIQQVVRGDSAAYFCASSGDQNSPLHFGNGTRLTVT.

This clone was picked up one time. The chain is built from TRBV6-4 and TRBJ2-5; tentative D call: TRBD2 (7 bases). CDR1 MRHNA and CDR2 SNTAGT come from the germline V gene. The CDR3 is made up of 12 amino acids. V shed 9 bases and J shed 5 bases, with 13 bases lying between them. CDR3 protein: CARGGAEETQYF. The CDR3 DNA sequence: TGTGCCAGAGGGGGGGCGGAGGAGACCCAGTACTTC.

The J gene is TRBJ1-1, the V gene TRBV18; D uncertain. V was trimmed by 0 bases and J by 5 bases, leaving 13 bases between them. The CDR3 runs 15 residues. Germline lookup yields CDR1 KGHSH and CDR2 LQKENI. The CDR3 DNA sequence: TGTGCCAGCTCACCACCCGAGGGATATTGGACTGAAGCTTTCTTT. It is translated as CASSPPEGYWTEAFF.

About this clone: This CDR3 is also generated by other DNA sequences in the sample. The chain is built from TRBV27 and TRBJ1-5, with 9 positions matching TRBD1. CDR3 length: 14 amino acids. CDR1 and CDR2 from the germline V gene are MNHEY and SMNVEV (reference sequence). The trim removed 4 bases at V and 6 bases at J, leaving 4 bases unmatched. This chain's CDR3 is CASSYGQGSQPQHF. DNA for the CDR3: TGTGCCAGCAGTTATGGACAGGGGAGTCAGCCCCAGCATTTT.

The V gene is TRBV19, the J gene TRBJ2-7; 7 bases are shared with TRBD1. From germline, CDR1 is LNHDA and CDR2 SQIVND (reference sequence). V lost 0 bases, J lost 4 bases, and 6 bases stayed unmatched. The CDR3 runs 15 residues. CDR3 sequence: CASSIDLTGSYEQYF. The CDR3 DNA reads as TGTGCCAGTAGTATAGATCTGACAGGGTCGTACGAGCAGTACTTC.

The gene calls are TRBV18 and TRBJ2-5; D ambiguous. Trimming left V 6 bases short and J 2 bases short, with 22 bases between. The germline V gene has CDR1 KGHSH and CDR2 LQKENI. The CDR3 is made up of 17 amino acids. The DNA for the CDR3 is TGTGCCAGCTCCTTGGAGTTTTATCGTCAGAAACAAGAGACCCAGTACTTC. It specifies CASSLEFYRQKQETQYF.

V and J are TRBV28 and TRBJ2-1, with TRBD2 matching 9 bases. Germline trimming cut 2 bases from V and 10 bases from J; bases unmatched to any gene: 9. This CDR3 has 15 residues. CDR1 is MDHEN, CDR2 SYDVKM, per germline. The CDR3 loop is CASSLQSERGEEQFF. Here the CDR3 DNA reads TGTGCCAGCAGTTTACAGTCGGAGCGGGGGGAAGAGCAGTTCTTC.

The chain links TRBV7-9 to TRBJ2-3, with D possibly being TRBD1 (5 bases). Trimming left V 5 bases short and J 3 bases short, with 6 bases between. The CDR3 has 12 residues. In germline, CDR1 is SEHNR, CDR2 FQNEAQ (reference sequence). CDR3 loop: CASSPGTDTQYF. CDR3 nucleotide sequence: TGTGCCAGCAGCCCAGGGACAGATACGCAGTATTTT.

This clone was observed a few times. The chain links TRBV6-2 or TRBV6-3 to TRBJ2-2; D unresolved. Germline loops: CDR1 MNHEY, CDR2 SVGEGT. Deletions cut 5 bases from V and 1 base from J, with 11 bases between. The CDR3 consists of 15 residues. CDR3 DNA: TGTGCCAGCAGTCCCTCGCGAGAGAACACCGGGGAGCTGTTTTTT. The encoded protein is CASSPSRENTGELFF.

This rearrangement joins TRBV4-1 to TRBJ2-5; D is undetermined. V lost 1 base and J lost 0, with 6 bases in between. Looked up from germline, CDR1 is MGHRA and CDR2 is YSYEKL. This CDR3 spans 14 amino acids. The CDR3 DNA follows: TGCGCCAGCAGCCAAGTTGGTTACCAAGAGACCCAGTACTTC. This gives the protein CASSQVGYQETQYF.

The chain employs TRBV6-5 and TRBJ2-7; 8 nucleotides match TRBD1. This CDR3 is 15 amino acids long. Germline CDR1 and CDR2: MNHEY and SVGAGI. V shed 0 bases, J shed 12 bases, and the junction held 13 bases outside the gene matches. The CDR3 here is CASSYSPGQGFEVYF. The CDR3 nucleotides are TGTGCCAGCAGTTACTCTCCTGGACAGGGTTTCGAAGTGTACTTC.

The chain has TRBV5-1 and TRBJ2-1; tentatively, D is TRBD1 (6 bases). Per germline, CDR1 SGHRS and CDR2 YFSETQ. The CDR3 contains 14 residues. The V end was cut by 4 bases, the J end by 4 bases, with 12 bases between. This CDR3 reads CASSLAGQYNEQFF. CDR3 bases: TGCGCCAGCAGCCTGGCCGGACAGTACAATGAGCAGTTCTTC. Full variable domain (missing parts from reference TRBV5-1 and TRBJ2-1): KAGVTQTPRYLIKTRGQQVTLSCSPISGHRSVSWYQQTPGQGLQFLFEYFSETQRNKGNFPGRFSGRQFSNSRSEMNVSTLELGDSALYLCASSLAGQYNEQFFGPGTRLTVL.

V is TRBV10-1 and J is TRBJ2-4, with 13 positions matching TRBD2. CDR3 length: 14 amino acids. CDR1 is WNHNN and CDR2 is SYGVQD in the germline V gene (reference sequence). V gave up 11 bases and J gave up 2 bases; unmatched junction bases: 3. The CDR3 region is CARTSGRPKNIQYF. Written as DNA, the CDR3 is TGCGCCCGGACTAGCGGGAGACCCAAAAACATTCAGTACTTC.

As DNA, the CDR3 is TGTGCCAGCAGCCCCAATCTGGGGGCGGGCACAGATACGCAGTATTTT. Its protein product is CASSPNLGAGTDTQYF. The gene calls are TRBV3-1 (or the pseudogene TRBV3-2) and TRBJ2-3; D is possibly TRBD1 (6 bases). V lost 4 bases and J lost 1, with 15 bases in between. Per the germline V gene, CDR1 is LGHDT and CDR2 is YNNKEL (reference sequence). This CDR3 has 16 amino acids.

Here the CDR3 reads CASSQRQANNYGYTF. The CDR3 DNA reads as TGTGCCAGCAGTCAGAGACAGGCCAATAACTATGGCTACACCTTC. The chain is built from TRBV6-6 and TRBJ1-2, with a tentative D call TRBD1 (6 bases). Between the trimmed V and J ends, which lost 5 bases and 1 base, there was a span of 14 bases. Germline assignment: CDR1 MNHNY and CDR2 SVGAGI (reference sequence). This CDR3 has 15 amino acids.

The chain recombines TRBV2 with TRBJ1-1; weak D call: TRBD1 (5 bases). Germline values: CDR1 SNHLY, CDR2 FYNNEI. V dropped 6 bases and J dropped 4 bases, with 15 bases sitting between them. There are 14 residues in the CDR3. The CDR3 nucleotides read TGTGCCAGCAGCGGGGCGCGTCGTGGCACTGAAGCTTTCTTT. Residues: CASSGARRGTEAFF.

The rearrangement links TRBV27 to TRBJ2-5; D is uncertain. The V and J ends lost 2 bases and 2 bases respectively, with 6 bases between them. CDR1 MNHEY and CDR2 SMNVEV come from the germline V gene (reference sequence). The CDR3 contains 13 residues. The CDR3 DNA follows: TGTGCCAGCAGTTTAGACTTTCAAGAGACCCAGTACTTC. Translating gives CASSLDFQETQYF.

The chain recombines TRBV10-3 with TRBJ2-1, with D hard to call. The length of the CDR3 is 13 residues. Trimming left V 4 bases short and J 5 bases short, with 9 bases between. Germline CDR1 reads ENHRY; CDR2 reads SYGVKD. This CDR3 is CAISADNNNEQFF. CDR3 nucleotides: TGTGCCATCAGTGCAGACAACAACAATGAGCAGTTCTTC.

This clone was observed a handful of times. The J gene is TRBJ2-7, the V gene TRBV24-1, with D possibly being TRBD2 (6 bases). The CDR3 loop spans 13 amino acids. V was clipped by 8 bases and J by 4 bases, with 14 bases between them. In germline, CDR1 is KGHDR, CDR2 SFDVKD. The CDR3 sequence is CATKGRDTYEQYF. The CDR3 nucleotides are TGTGCCACCAAGGGGCGGGATACTTACGAGCAGTACTTC.

This clone occurred a few times. The chain combines TRBV10-3 with TRBJ1-1; the D is unclear. The CDR3 is 13 amino acids. With 7 bases removed from V and 0 bases from J, the gap between germline ends came to 9 bases. The germline gives CDR1 ENHRY, CDR2 SYGVKD. The CDR3: CAITGSVNTEAFF. CDR3 nucleotides: TGTGCCATCACTGGGTCTGTGAACACTGAAGCTTTCTTT.

The CDR3 is CASSSGQGSYEQYF. CDR3 in DNA: TGTGCCAGCAGTTCCGGACAGGGTTCCTACGAGCAGTACTTC. The chain uses TRBV28 and TRBJ2-7; 8 bases fit TRBD1. The CDR3 totals 14 residues. In germline, CDR1 is MDHEN, CDR2 SYDVKM. The V and J ends lost 4 bases and 1 base, in that order; junction bases with no gene match: 3.